This T cell receptor (beta chain) was found in a study of early T cells in non-severe SARS-CoV-2 infection. The trim removed 5 bases at V and 7 bases at J, leaving 7 bases unmatched. This CDR3 has 15 residues. The germline gives CDR1 MDHEN, CDR2 SYDVKM. One entry per CDR3 protein, called by TCRdb with MiXCR from the 5' RACE reads. Here the sample spans about 83,000 distinct CDR3 sequences, about 10% being singletons. V is TRBV28 and J is TRBJ1-4; TRBD1 aligns across 10 bases. The source is an adult who was a healthcare worker with PCR-confirmed SARS-CoV-2 infection or an uninfected control (not recorded which). Source: whole blood, taken at baseline. The CDR3 spells CASSGPGQGSEKLFF. The CDR3 coding sequence is TGTGCCAGCAGTGGGCCGGGACAGGGGTCTGAAAAACTGTTTTTT.